This record concerns one T cell receptor beta chain sequence. As yet, its antigen is unknown. This sample is drawn from a study of cytomegalovirus exposure and HLA in healthy donors. Study-wide results and limits: Researchers reported that a few CMV-associated chains were confirmed in vitro as CMV antigen-specific. Most TCR sequences showed up rarely, but some public TCRs showed up in many donors.

Vbeta (60) and Jbeta (13) primers were used in the PCR. Libraries were prepared by immunoSEQ multiplex PCR; TCRdb keeps only in-frame clonotypes and omits some of them. The sample lists approximately 110,000 clones, 69% occurring once. Healthy bone marrow donors formed the donor group. Germline CDR1 reads SGHRS; CDR2 reads YFSETQ. This CDR3 comprises 12 residues. The V end was cut by 3 bases, the J end by 1 base, with 5 bases between. This chain uses TRBV5-1 with TRBJ2-7; D not certain. Sample: PBMCs. This TCR derives from a man aged 30-40 years in good health and CMV-seronegative. The CDR3 is CASSSTSYEQYF. CDR3 in DNA: TGCGCCAGCAGCTCAACATCCTACGAGCAGTACTTC.